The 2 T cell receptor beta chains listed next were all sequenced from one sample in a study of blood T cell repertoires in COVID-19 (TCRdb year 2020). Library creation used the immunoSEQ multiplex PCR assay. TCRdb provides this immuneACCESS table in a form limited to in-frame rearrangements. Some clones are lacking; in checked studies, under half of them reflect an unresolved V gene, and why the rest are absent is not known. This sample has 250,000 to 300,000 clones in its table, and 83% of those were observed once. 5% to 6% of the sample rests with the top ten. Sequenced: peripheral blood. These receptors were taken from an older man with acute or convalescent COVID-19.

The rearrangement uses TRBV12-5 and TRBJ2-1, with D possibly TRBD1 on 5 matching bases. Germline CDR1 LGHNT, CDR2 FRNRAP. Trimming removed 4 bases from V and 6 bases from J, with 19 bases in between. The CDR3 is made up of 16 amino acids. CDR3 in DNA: TGTGCTAGTGGTTCATCCAGGGCGAACTTCCGCAATGAGCAGTTCTTC. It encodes CASGSSRANFRNEQFF.

CDR3 sequence reads: CASSFGLASTDTQYF. DNA for the CDR3: TGTGCCAGCAGTTTCGGACTAGCCAGCACAGATACGCAGTATTTT. The genes are TRBV28 and TRBJ2-3; 8 bases are a match to TRBD2. This CDR3 comprises 15 residues. Germline values: CDR1 MDHEN, CDR2 SYDVKM. Trimming at V came to 3 bases and at J to 0 bases, leaving 2 bases not matched to a gene.